These 19 T cell receptor beta chains originate from one sample sequenced in a study of blood T cells in healthy people across ages (dated by TCRdb to 2015 to 2017). Libraries were made using 5' RACE. The listed sequencing device is Illumina HiSeq 2500. A second roughly 6 to 12 cycle PCR used a sample-barcoded 5' primer and a J-beta primer mix. The public reads were run again by TCRdb, first through fastp at Q25 and then through MiXCR, and only productive beta chains were kept. When rows share a CDR3 protein, they turn into one entry using the most common DNA and genes. Here the sample has hundreds of thousands of distinct CDR3 sequences; more than 40% occur a single time. The ten largest make up around 21% of the sample. Sequencing input: blood. The source of these receptors is a man in his fifties or sixties in good health.

This chain connects TRBV7-9 to TRBJ2-5; D may match TRBD1 or TRBD2 (5 bases each). The CDR3 has 14 amino acids. V shed 2 bases and J shed 5 bases, with 12 bases lying between them. Germline V CDR1 and CDR2: SEHNR, FQNEAQ (reference sequence). CDR3 nucleotide sequence: TGTGCCAGCAGCTTATGGGTAGGGGAGGAGACCCAGTACTTC. Its translation is CASSLWVGEETQYF.

This clonotype was recorded a few times. The CDR3 DNA reads as TGTGCCAGCAGCGGGGACCAGGGAGAGACCCAGTACTTC. It codes for CASSGDQGETQYF. This chain connects TRBV9 to TRBJ2-5; possibly TRBD1 or TRBD2 for D (5 bases each). V was pared by 3 bases and J by 4 bases, with 10 bases between. In germline, CDR1 is SGDLS, CDR2 YYNGEE. The CDR3 is 13 amino acids.

This chain joins TRBV5-1 and TRBJ2-2, with 9 nucleotides matching TRBD2. Trimming removed 1 base from V and 0 bases from J; junction bases left unmatched: 4. The CDR3 covers 17 residues. Germline CDR1 SGHRS, CDR2 YFSETQ. The CDR3 here is CASSLSSGGPNTGELFF. DNA for the CDR3: TGCGCCAGCAGCTTGAGTAGCGGGGGACCGAACACCGGGGAGCTGTTTTTT.

V gene TRBV7-9 combines with J gene TRBJ2-4; 9 bases align to TRBD1. Germline CDR1 reads SEHNR; CDR2 reads FQNEAQ (reference sequence). The CDR3 loop spans 20 amino acids. The junction had 21 bases not matched to a gene; V was cut back by 5 bases and J by 4 bases. The CDR3 loop reads CASSTTSGTGPSDSKNIQYF. The DNA of the CDR3 is TGTGCCAGCAGCACAACCTCCGGGACAGGGCCATCTGACTCGAAAAACATTCAGTACTTC.

This clonotype was counted ten times or more. CDR3 coding DNA: TGCAGCGTTGAAACACAGGGATCGGATACGCAGTATTTT. Translation gives CSVETQGSDTQYF. The chain is built from TRBV29-1 and TRBJ2-3; possible D gene TRBD1, 6 bases. The V end was cut by 2 bases, the J end by 6 bases, with 12 bases between. Germline V gene data show CDR1 as SQVTM and CDR2 as ANQGSEA. This CDR3 is 13 amino acids long.

The J gene is TRBJ1-2, the V gene TRBV19; D unresolved. The CDR3 runs 16 residues. Per the germline V gene, CDR1 is LNHDA and CDR2 is SQIVND (reference sequence). Trimming pared 3 bases from V and 4 bases from J, leaving 18 bases between. The CDR3: CASSIRGGDGSYGYTF. CDR3 in DNA: TGTGCCAGTAGTATTCGGGGAGGCGACGGGTCCTATGGCTACACCTTC. Full variable domain (outside the CDR3, taken from reference TRBV19 and TRBJ1-2): DGGITQSPKYLFRKEGQNVTLSCEQNLNHDAMYWYRQDPGQGLRLIYYSQIVNDFQKGDIAEGYSVSREKKESFPLTVTSAQKNPTAFYLCASSIRGGDGSYGYTFGSGTRLTVV.

The V and J genes are TRBV28 and TRBJ1-1; D may be TRBD1 (5 bases). CDR1 MDHEN and CDR2 SYDVKM come from the germline V gene. The CDR3 has 13 amino acids. Trimming shortened V by 3 bases and J by 7 bases, and 12 bases separated the two germline ends. Here the CDR3 reads CASSFGQGSEAFF. CDR3 nucleotides: TGTGCCAGCAGTTTTGGGCAGGGCAGTGAAGCTTTCTTT.

The chain employs TRBV14 and TRBJ2-6; D is undetermined. V was clipped by 1 base and J by 5 bases, with 12 bases between them. The CDR3 contains 16 residues. Germline V gives CDR1 SGHDN, CDR2 FVKESK. As DNA, the CDR3 is TGTGCCAGCAGCCAAGCGTCTGGTGGGTGGGCCAACGTCCTGACTTTC. Protein sequence: CASSQASGGWANVLTF.

This clonotype has just a few counts. The rearrangement links TRBV11-2 to TRBJ1-1; D uncertain. This CDR3 spans 12 amino acids. Germline V gives CDR1 SGHAT, CDR2 FQNNGV. V was trimmed by 2 bases and J by 6 bases, leaving 7 bases between them. CDR3 nucleotides: TGTGCCAGCAGCTTACCGCAGGCTGAAGCTTTCTTT. Translated: CASSLPQAEAFF.

Ten or more counts support this clonotype. The chain employs TRBV5-1 and TRBJ2-7; 7 bases agree with TRBD1. Germline trimming cut 4 bases from V and 6 bases from J; bases unmatched to any gene: 10. This CDR3 contains 14 residues. CDR1 SGHRS and CDR2 YFSETQ come from the germline V gene. CDR3 in DNA: TGCGCCAGCAGCCTGAGTTCACAGGGGTTCGAGCAGTACTTC. It is translated as CASSLSSQGFEQYF.

The J gene is TRBJ2-2, the V gene TRBV7-9; TRBD2 matches at 10 bases. J lost 4 bases, V lost 6 bases, and 2 bases had no gene match. Germline loops: CDR1 SEHNR, CDR2 FQNEAQ (reference sequence). The CDR3 extends over 14 amino acids. The CDR3 loop is CASSSGGITGELFF. The DNA of the CDR3 is TGTGCCAGCAGTAGCGGGGGGATCACCGGGGAGCTGTTTTTT.

The chain links TRBV2 to TRBJ1-2, with unresolved D. The CDR3 spans 13 residues. Trimming shortened V by 5 bases and J by 6 bases, and 13 bases separated the two germline ends. CDR1 and CDR2 from the germline V gene are SNHLY and FYNNEI. The DNA for the CDR3 is TGTGCCAGCAGTCTTGACGTAAAGGATGGCTACACCTTC. It is translated as CASSLDVKDGYTF.

Only a few counts were recorded for this clonotype. The V call is TRBV10-3, the J call TRBJ2-5; the D gene is possibly TRBD1 (6 bases). Germline CDR1 reads ENHRY; CDR2 reads SYGVKD. This CDR3 spans 15 amino acids. The V gene lost 6 bases and the J gene lost 2 bases, with 16 bases spanning the gap. CDR3 sequence (DNA): TGTGCCATCAGAAGGGGGACCCAGGTACAAGAGACCCAGTACTTC. Translation gives CAIRRGTQVQETQYF.

This clonotype was seen just once. V usage is TRBV20-1 and J usage is TRBJ2-7, with D maybe TRBD2 (6 bases). The end of the DNA is better explained by TRBJ2-5, so the J call may be wrong. This CDR3 contains 13 residues. Germline V gene sequence: CDR1 DFQATT, CDR2 SNEGSKA (reference sequence). CDR3 sequence: CSAGAGPRKTQYF. CDR3 sequence (DNA): TGCAGTGCTGGAGCGGGTCCCCGAAAGACCCAGTACTTC.

A few counts support this clonotype. In DNA, the CDR3 is TGTGCCAGCAGACCTACCGGGACTAACTACAATGAGCAGTTCTTC. Translation gives CASRPTGTNYNEQFF. J is TRBJ2-1 and V is TRBV28, with TRBD2 matching over 7 bases. CDR3 size: 15 residues. V dropped 6 bases and J dropped 3; count of bases not matched to a gene: 8. Germline V CDR1 and CDR2: MDHEN, SYDVKM.

The chain carries TRBV2 and TRBJ2-7, with TRBD2 matching 10 bases. Germline V gene sequence: CDR1 SNHLY, CDR2 FYNNEI. Trimming at V came to 7 bases and at J to 0 bases, leaving 3 bases not matched to a gene. CDR3 length: 14 residues. CDR3: CASTTSGNSYEQYF. As DNA, the CDR3 is TGTGCCAGCACTACTAGCGGGAACTCCTACGAGCAGTACTTC.

This chain joins TRBV27 and TRBJ1-6; 9 nucleotides align to TRBD1. Germline CDR1 is MNHEY and CDR2 is SMNVEV (reference sequence). V was clipped by 8 bases and J by 8 bases; unmatched bases: 10. The CDR3 has 15 amino acids. CDR3 bases: TGTGCCAGCCGGCCCCGGACAGGGGTGGATTCACCCCTCCACTTT. It yields the protein CASRPRTGVDSPLHF.

This clonotype was observed a few times. The chain links TRBV9 to TRBJ2-7; 8 nucleotides agree with TRBD2. Germline CDR1 is SGDLS and CDR2 is YYNGEE. The CDR3 is 15 amino acids. Losses at the gene ends were 2 bases for V and 4 bases for J; bases not matched to a gene: 8. CDR3 protein: CASSVGGGMAYEQYF. The CDR3 nucleotides are TGTGCCAGCAGCGTCGGGGGGGGTATGGCATACGAGCAGTACTTC.

In its sample, this clonotype was seen a few times. The chain carries TRBV2 and TRBJ2-7; D remains unclear. CDR3 length: 13 amino acids. Trimming removed 8 bases from V and 0 bases from J, with 11 bases in between. CDR1 and CDR2 from the germline V gene are SNHLY and FYNNEI. This CDR3 reads CASGQTASYEQYF. CDR3 in DNA: TGTGCCAGCGGTCAGACGGCCTCCTACGAGCAGTACTTC.